Listed below are T cell receptor beta chains from one sample, sequenced in a study of blood T cell repertoires in COVID-19. TCRdb's table, derived via immunoSEQ multiplex PCR, lists solely in-frame clones and lacks some. Here the sample spans approximately 75,000 clones, more than 75% being singletons. Sequencing was carried out using peripheral blood. These receptors all stem from a human donor in a cohort sampled during active COVID-19. CDR3s include the opening cysteine and the closing phenylalanine or tryptophan. D genes are given only for firm matches. The size of a clone is reported for some rows only, either as once, few or many, or as a class for expanded clones.

j_call: TRBJ1-6
d_call: TRBD1
clone_size: -
v_call: TRBV5-1
cdr3_nt: TGCGCCAGCAGCGCAGGGACAGGGGCTTACTCACCCCTCCACTTT
cdr3_aa: CASSAGTGAYSPLHF

j_call: TRBJ1-2
d_call: -
clone_size: -
v_call: TRBV10-3
cdr3_nt: TGTGCCATCAGTGAGGATAGAGACTATGGCTACACCTTC
cdr3_aa: CAISEDRDYGYTF

j_call: TRBJ2-2
d_call: TRBD2
clone_size: -
v_call: TRBV25-1
cdr3_nt: TGTGCCAGCAGTGTAGCGGGGGCCCGGGGCGGGGAGCTGTTTTTT
cdr3_aa: CASSVAGARGGELFF

j_call: TRBJ1-5
d_call: -
clone_size: -
v_call: TRBV7-9
cdr3_nt: TGTGCCAGCACTGGACACCTTGGTGGCAATCAGCCCCAGCATTTT
cdr3_aa: CASTGHLGGNQPQHF

j_call: TRBJ1-1
d_call: TRBD1
clone_size: -
v_call: TRBV9
cdr3_nt: TGTGCCAGCAGCGGAGGGACAGGGGAAGGCACTGAAGCTTTCTTT
cdr3_aa: CASSGGTGEGTEAFF

j_call: TRBJ1-2
d_call: TRBD1
clone_size: -
v_call: TRBV6-5
cdr3_nt: TGTGCCAGCAGGCCAGGGGGCGCTAGAGGCTACACCTTC
cdr3_aa: CASRPGGARGYTF

j_call: TRBJ1-5
d_call: TRBD1
clone_size: -
v_call: TRBV9
cdr3_nt: TGTGCCAGCAGCGCAGGGGGCCTTAGCAATCAGCCCCAGCATTTT
cdr3_aa: CASSAGGLSNQPQHF

j_call: TRBJ2-1
d_call: TRBD2
clone_size: -
v_call: TRBV5-1
cdr3_nt: TGCGCCAGCAGCCCGGCGGTAGCGGGGGGGTATAATGAGCAGTTCTTC
cdr3_aa: CASSPAVAGGYNEQFF

j_call: TRBJ1-1
d_call: -
clone_size: -
v_call: TRBV19
cdr3_nt: TGTGCCAGCGGGAGGACCAAAAACACTGAAGCTTTCTTT
cdr3_aa: CASGRTKNTEAFF

j_call: TRBJ2-7
d_call: -
clone_size: -
v_call: TRBV5-3
cdr3_nt: TGTGCCAGAAGCTTGGCGGCAGGCTCCTACGAGCAGTACTTC
cdr3_aa: CARSLAAGSYEQYF

j_call: TRBJ2-7
d_call: TRBD2
clone_size: -
v_call: TRBV30
cdr3_nt: TGTGCCTGGAGTGTACGACTAGCGGGGGGGTCAACCTACGAGCAGTACTTC
cdr3_aa: CAWSVRLAGGSTYEQYF

j_call: TRBJ1-1
d_call: -
clone_size: -
v_call: TRBV2
cdr3_nt: TGTGCCAGCATGCTCCAGGTCGTCGCTGAAGCTTTCTTT
cdr3_aa: CASMLQVVAEAFF

j_call: TRBJ2-7
d_call: -
clone_size: -
v_call: TRBV6-4
cdr3_nt: TGTGCCAGCATAAAACAGTGGGTCATGGACGAGCAGTACTTC
cdr3_aa: CASIKQWVMDEQYF

j_call: TRBJ1-2
d_call: -
clone_size: -
v_call: TRBV3-1/TRBV3-2
cdr3_nt: TGTGCCAGCAGCCCCGGGGGTTATGGCTACACCTTC
cdr3_aa: CASSPGGYGYTF

j_call: TRBJ2-1
d_call: -
clone_size: -
v_call: TRBV4-1
cdr3_nt: TGCGCCAGCAGCCAAAGCGTTTCCTACAATGAGCAGTTCTTC
cdr3_aa: CASSQSVSYNEQFF

j_call: TRBJ1-1
d_call: -
clone_size: -
v_call: TRBV5-5
cdr3_nt: TGTGCCAGCAGCTTGACGGGTATTGTTGGCACTGAAGCTTTCTTT
cdr3_aa: CASSLTGIVGTEAFF

j_call: TRBJ2-7
d_call: -
clone_size: -
v_call: TRBV6-5
cdr3_nt: TGTGCCAGCAGGGGTAGAGGCTTCTACGAGCAGTACTTC
cdr3_aa: CASRGRGFYEQYF

j_call: TRBJ2-3
d_call: -
clone_size: -
v_call: TRBV5-1
cdr3_nt: TGCGCCAGCAGCCTACAGCGGGGCACAGATACGCAGTATTTT
cdr3_aa: CASSLQRGTDTQYF

j_call: TRBJ2-1
d_call: TRBD1
clone_size: -
v_call: TRBV3-1/TRBV3-2
cdr3_nt: TGTGCCAGCAGCCAAGTAGCGGGACAGGGGGCCCACAATGAGCAGTTCTTC
cdr3_aa: CASSQVAGQGAHNEQFF

j_call: TRBJ2-7
d_call: -
clone_size: -
v_call: TRBV7-9
cdr3_nt: TGTGCCAGCAGCTCGGACGGGGGTCCCTACGAGCAGTACTTC
cdr3_aa: CASSSDGGPYEQYF

j_call: TRBJ1-4
d_call: TRBD1
clone_size: -
v_call: TRBV7-3
cdr3_nt: TGTGCCAGCAGCTTAAAGGGCAGGGGGCTTGGTAATGAAAAACTGTTTTTT
cdr3_aa: CASSLKGRGLGNEKLFF

j_call: TRBJ2-7
d_call: -
clone_size: -
v_call: TRBV7-2
cdr3_nt: TGTGCCAGCAGCTTAATGGCAGGGTTCTACGAGCAGTACTTC
cdr3_aa: CASSLMAGFYEQYF

j_call: TRBJ1-2
d_call: -
clone_size: -
v_call: TRBV14
cdr3_nt: TGTGCCAGCAGCCAAGATCGGGGGAGGGGGACCAACTATGGCTACACCTTC
cdr3_aa: CASSQDRGRGTNYGYTF

j_call: TRBJ1-3
d_call: -
clone_size: few
v_call: TRBV3-1/TRBV3-2
cdr3_nt: TGTGCCAGCAGCCAAGACCTGAGCTCTGGAAACACCATATATTTT
cdr3_aa: CASSQDLSSGNTIYF

j_call: TRBJ2-7
d_call: TRBD1
clone_size: -
v_call: TRBV7-6
cdr3_nt: TGTGCCAGCAGCCCAAGTTTGGGACAGGGCTACGAGCAGTACTTC
cdr3_aa: CASSPSLGQGYEQYF

j_call: TRBJ2-7
d_call: TRBD2
clone_size: once
v_call: TRBV5-1
cdr3_nt: TGCGCCAGCAGCTTGGGGACGGGGGGATCCTACGAGCAGTACTTC
cdr3_aa: CASSLGTGGSYEQYF

j_call: TRBJ2-3
d_call: -
clone_size: -
v_call: TRBV27
cdr3_nt: TGTGCCAGCAGACTCCAGGTTGCAGATACGCAGTATTTT
cdr3_aa: CASRLQVADTQYF

j_call: TRBJ1-4
d_call: TRBD1
clone_size: -
v_call: TRBV2
cdr3_nt: TGTGCCACCAAGGGGGCGGCTACTAATGAAAAACTGTTTTTT
cdr3_aa: CATKGAATNEKLFF

j_call: TRBJ2-7
d_call: TRBD2
clone_size: -
v_call: TRBV2
cdr3_nt: TGTGCCAGCAGTGAAGCGCTTAGCGGGGGGGCCGTCCCCCCCTACGAGCAGTACTTC
cdr3_aa: CASSEALSGGAVPPYEQYF

j_call: TRBJ2-7
d_call: -
clone_size: -
v_call: TRBV18
cdr3_nt: TGTGCCAGCTCACCATCGCAGGGGAGCTCCTACGAGCAGTACTTC
cdr3_aa: CASSPSQGSSYEQYF

j_call: TRBJ2-7
d_call: -
clone_size: -
v_call: TRBV2
cdr3_nt: TGTGCCACCGCAAAGGGGTCACCTTACGAGCAGTACTTC
cdr3_aa: CATAKGSPYEQYF

j_call: TRBJ1-2
d_call: TRBD1
clone_size: once
v_call: TRBV2
cdr3_nt: TGTGCCAGCCGACAGGGACGGTATGGCTACACCTTC
cdr3_aa: CASRQGRYGYTF

j_call: TRBJ2-7
d_call: TRBD2
clone_size: -
v_call: TRBV6-6
cdr3_nt: TGTGCCAGCAGTTGGGGACTAGCGACCGCCGAGCAGTACTTC
cdr3_aa: CASSWGLATAEQYF

j_call: TRBJ1-1
d_call: TRBD1
clone_size: -
v_call: TRBV3-1/TRBV3-2
cdr3_nt: TGTGCCAGCAGCCAAGGGGGACAGGGATATCGTGCTTTCTTT
cdr3_aa: CASSQGGQGYRAFF

j_call: TRBJ1-6
d_call: TRBD1
clone_size: -
v_call: TRBV27
cdr3_nt: TGTGCCAGCAGTTTATCCGGGACAGGGTATTCACCCCTCCACTTT
cdr3_aa: CASSLSGTGYSPLHF

j_call: TRBJ2-7
d_call: -
clone_size: once
v_call: TRBV6-5
cdr3_nt: TGTGCCAGCAGGGCCCGGGGAGAGTCGCACGAGCAGTACTTC
cdr3_aa: CASRARGESHEQYF

j_call: TRBJ2-5
d_call: -
clone_size: -
v_call: TRBV27
cdr3_nt: TGTGCCAGCAGTTTAACCTCGGCGGTGGAGACCCAGTACTTC
cdr3_aa: CASSLTSAVETQYF

j_call: TRBJ1-1
d_call: -
clone_size: -
v_call: TRBV6-5
cdr3_nt: TGTGCCAGCAGTTGGCCTCGGCAGGGGAAGACTGAAGCTTTCTTT
cdr3_aa: CASSWPRQGKTEAFF

j_call: TRBJ2-6
d_call: -
clone_size: -
v_call: TRBV7-3
cdr3_nt: TGTGCCAGCAGCTTAGGGTTCGGAGGTCCTGGGGCCAACGTCCTGACTTTC
cdr3_aa: CASSLGFGGPGANVLTF

j_call: TRBJ2-3
d_call: TRBD1
clone_size: -
v_call: TRBV7-2
cdr3_nt: TGTGCCAGCAGCTGGGACAGGGAGGTAGATACGCAGTATTTT
cdr3_aa: CASSWDREVDTQYF

j_call: TRBJ1-1
d_call: -
clone_size: many
v_call: TRBV12-3/TRBV12-4
cdr3_nt: TGTGCCAGCAGTTTACAGGGGAATACTGAAGCTTTCTTT
cdr3_aa: CASSLQGNTEAFF

j_call: TRBJ1-1
d_call: TRBD1
clone_size: -
v_call: TRBV9
cdr3_nt: TGTGCCAGCAGCGTAGGAGACAGGGGGCCGGCTTTCTTT
cdr3_aa: CASSVGDRGPAFF